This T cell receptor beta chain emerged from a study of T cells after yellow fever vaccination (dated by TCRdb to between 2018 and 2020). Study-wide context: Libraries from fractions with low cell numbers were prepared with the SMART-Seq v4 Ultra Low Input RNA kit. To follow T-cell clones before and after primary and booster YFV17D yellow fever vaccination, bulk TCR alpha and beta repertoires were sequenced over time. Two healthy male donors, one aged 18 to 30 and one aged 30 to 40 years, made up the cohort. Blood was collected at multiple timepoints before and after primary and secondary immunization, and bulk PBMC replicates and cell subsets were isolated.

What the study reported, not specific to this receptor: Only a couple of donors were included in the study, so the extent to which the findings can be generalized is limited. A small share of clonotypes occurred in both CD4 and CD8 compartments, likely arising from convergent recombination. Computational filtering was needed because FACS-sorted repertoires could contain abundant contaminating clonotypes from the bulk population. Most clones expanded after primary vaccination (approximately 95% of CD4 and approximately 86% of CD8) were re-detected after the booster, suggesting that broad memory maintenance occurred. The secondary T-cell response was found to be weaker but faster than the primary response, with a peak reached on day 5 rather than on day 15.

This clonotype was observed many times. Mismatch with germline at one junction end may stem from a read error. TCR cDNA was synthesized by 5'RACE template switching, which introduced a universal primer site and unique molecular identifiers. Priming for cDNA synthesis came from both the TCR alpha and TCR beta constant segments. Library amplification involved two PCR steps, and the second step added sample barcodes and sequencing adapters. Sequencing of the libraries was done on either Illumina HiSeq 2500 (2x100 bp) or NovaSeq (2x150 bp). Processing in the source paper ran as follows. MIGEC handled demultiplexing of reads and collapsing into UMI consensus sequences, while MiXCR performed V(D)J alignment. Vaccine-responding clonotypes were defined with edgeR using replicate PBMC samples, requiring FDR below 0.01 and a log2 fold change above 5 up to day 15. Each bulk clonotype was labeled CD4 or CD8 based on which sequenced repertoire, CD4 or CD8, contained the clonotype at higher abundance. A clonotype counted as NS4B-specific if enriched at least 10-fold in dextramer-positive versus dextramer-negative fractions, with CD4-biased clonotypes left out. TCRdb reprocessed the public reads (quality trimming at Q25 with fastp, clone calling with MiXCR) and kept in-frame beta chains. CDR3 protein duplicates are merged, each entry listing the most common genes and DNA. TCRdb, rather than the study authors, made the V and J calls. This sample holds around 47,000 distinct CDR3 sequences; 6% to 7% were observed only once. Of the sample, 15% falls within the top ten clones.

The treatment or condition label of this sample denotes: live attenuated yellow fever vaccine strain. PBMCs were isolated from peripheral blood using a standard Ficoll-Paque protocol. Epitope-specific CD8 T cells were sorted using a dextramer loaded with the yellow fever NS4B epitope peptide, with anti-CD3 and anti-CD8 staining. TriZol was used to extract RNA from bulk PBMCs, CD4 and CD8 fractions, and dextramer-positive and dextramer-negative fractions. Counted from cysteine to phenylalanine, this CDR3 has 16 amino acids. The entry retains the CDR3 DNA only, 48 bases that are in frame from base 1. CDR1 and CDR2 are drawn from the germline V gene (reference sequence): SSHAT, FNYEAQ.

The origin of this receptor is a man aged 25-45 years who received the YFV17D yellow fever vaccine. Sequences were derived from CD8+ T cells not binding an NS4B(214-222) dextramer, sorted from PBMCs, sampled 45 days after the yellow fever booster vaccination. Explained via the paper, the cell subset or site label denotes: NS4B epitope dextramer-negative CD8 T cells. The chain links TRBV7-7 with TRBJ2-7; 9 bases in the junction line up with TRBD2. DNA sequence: TGTGCTAGCAGCCCTGATCGACTAGCGGTACTCTACGAGCAGTACTTC. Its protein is CASSPDRLAVLYEQYF. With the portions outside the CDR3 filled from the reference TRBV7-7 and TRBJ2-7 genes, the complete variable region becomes GAGVSQSPRYKVTKRGQDVTLRCDPISSHATLYWYQQALGQGPEFLTYFNYEAQPDKSGLPSDRFSAERPEGSISTLTIQRTEQRDSAMYRCASSPDRLAVLYEQYFGPGTRLTVT.